These 8 T cell receptor beta chains share one sample of origin, sequenced in a study of blood T cell repertoires in COVID-19. The assay was immunoSEQ multiplex PCR, and TCRdb's table has in-frame clones only and misses some. The data hold around 40,000 clones, with about 90% observed a single time. Sequencing was carried out using peripheral blood. These receptor sequences come from a human donor in a cohort sampled during active COVID-19.

The V call is TRBV9, the J call TRBJ2-4; maybe TRBD1 (6 bases). Germline CDR1 SGDLS, CDR2 YYNGEE. Trimming removed 3 bases from V and 0 bases from J, with 19 bases in between. This CDR3 is 18 amino acids long. The CDR3 nucleotides are TGTGCCAGCAGCGGAGCCACCACAGGGTTACTAGCCAAAAACATTCAGTACTTC. Its protein is CASSGATTGLLAKNIQYF.

The chain is built from TRBV3-1 (or the pseudogene TRBV3-2) and TRBJ2-5, with TRBD2 matching 9 bases. The germline gives CDR1 LGHDT, CDR2 YNNKEL (reference sequence). Unmatched junction bases numbered 8, after V lost 4 bases and J lost 5 bases. The CDR3 is 15 residues long. CDR3 nucleotide sequence: TGTGCCAGCAGCCGGGGCGGGAGGGCCGAGGAGACCCAGTACTTC. Amino acids: CASSRGGRAEETQYF.

The gene calls are TRBV7-8 and TRBJ1-6, with TRBD1 matching over 8 bases. The CDR3 sequence is 15 residues long. J lost 7 bases, V lost 1 base, and 3 bases had no gene match. Germline CDR1 SGHVS, CDR2 FQNEAQ. CDR3 amino acids: CASSLGQGQNSPLHF. Here the CDR3 DNA reads TGTGCCAGCAGCTTAGGACAGGGGCAAAATTCACCCCTCCACTTT.

The V call is TRBV3-1 (or the pseudogene TRBV3-2), the J call TRBJ2-1; 16 positions agree with TRBD2. V was clipped by 0 bases and J by 2 bases; unmatched bases: 19. The length of the CDR3 is 24 residues. The germline V gene has CDR1 LGHDT and CDR2 YNNKEL (reference sequence). CDR3 sequence: CASSQEAGTSGRAPPGKPYNEQFF. The CDR3 DNA reads as TGTGCCAGCAGCCAAGAGGCCGGGACTAGCGGGAGGGCCCCTCCAGGTAAACCCTACAATGAGCAGTTCTTC.

The chain has TRBV30 and TRBJ1-4; 7 bases agree with TRBD1. The germline V gene has CDR1 GTSNPN and CDR2 SVGIG (reference sequence). The CDR3 spans 15 residues. V lost 2 bases to trimming and J lost 5 bases; unmatched junction nucleotides: 8. The chain's CDR3 is CAWSRPGQQNEKLFF. DNA for the CDR3: TGTGCCTGGAGTCGACCGGGACAGCAAAATGAAAAACTGTTTTTT.

Details on this clone: One junction end disagrees with the germline gene, perhaps due to a read error. The chain uses TRBV4-2 and TRBJ2-5; D is possibly TRBD2 (5 bases). CDR3 length: 14 amino acids. Germline V lookup: CDR1 LGHNA, CDR2 YNFKEQ. The CDR3 region has the DNA TGTGCCAGCAGCCAAGAGTTAGCGAAAGAGATCCAGTACTTC. It is translated as CASSQELAKEIQYF.

This sequence joins TRBV19 and TRBJ1-5; 7 bases are a match to TRBD1. The CDR3 runs 13 residues. Germline V gives CDR1 LNHDA, CDR2 SQIVND (reference sequence). Trimming at V came to 11 bases and at J to 5 bases, leaving 9 bases not matched to a gene. Here the CDR3 reads CAGGRTGDQPQHF. The CDR3 nucleotides are TGTGCCGGGGGGAGGACAGGAGATCAGCCCCAGCATTTT.

This rearrangement joins TRBV24-1 to TRBJ2-1; possible D gene TRBD2, 5 bases. V was pared by 7 bases and J by 4 bases, with 16 bases between. The CDR3 contains 15 residues. Germline V CDR1 and CDR2: KGHDR, SFDVKD. The CDR3 loop is CATSHKEELYNEQFF. The CDR3 DNA is TGTGCCACCAGCCATAAGGAGGAGTTATACAATGAGCAGTTCTTC.